This passage covers 5 T cell receptor beta chains from one sample sequenced in a study of T cell responses to AZD1222 COVID-19 vaccine. Profiling relied on immunoSEQ multiplex PCR, and the TCRdb table lists in-frame clones only, not all of them. Here the sample spans more than 90,000 clones, 88% being singletons. Sequenced here: peripheral blood, sampled 28 days after the second AZD1222 dose. Receptor source: an adult who received the AZD1222 COVID-19 vaccine.

The genes are TRBV6-2 or TRBV6-3 and TRBJ1-2; D uncertain. Germline V gene lookup returns CDR1 MNHEY and CDR2 SVGEGT. Trimming pared 0 bases from V and 10 bases from J, leaving 9 bases between. The CDR3 sequence is 12 residues long. CDR3 sequence reads: CASSYSSLDYTF. The CDR3 DNA sequence: TGTGCCAGCAGTTACTCCTCACTTGACTACACCTTC.

The J gene is TRBJ1-1, the V gene TRBV4-3; D unclear. Germline V gene data show CDR1 as LGHNA and CDR2 as YSLEER. CDR3 length: 13 amino acids. Trimming cost V 1 base and J 3 bases, with 6 bases left between them. CDR3 sequence: CASSQAVDTEAFF. The CDR3 nucleotides are TGCGCCAGCAGCCAAGCGGTGGACACTGAAGCTTTCTTT.

J is TRBJ1-5 and V is TRBV2, with D possibly TRBD1 on 6 matching bases. The CDR3 spans 16 residues. Trimming left V 4 bases short and J 1 base short, with 14 bases between. Germline V gives CDR1 SNHLY, CDR2 FYNNEI. CDR3 in DNA: TGTGCCAGCAGTGGGGGGGCAGGGCTGAGCAATCAGCCCCAGCATTTT. This encodes CASSGGAGLSNQPQHF.

The chain recombines TRBV28 with TRBJ1-2; tentative D call: TRBD1 (5 bases). V lost 4 bases to trimming and J lost 2 bases, with 8 bases between them. From germline, CDR1 is MDHEN and CDR2 SYDVKM. The CDR3 runs 13 residues. The chain's CDR3 is CASSSGTNYGYTF. CDR3 DNA: TGTGCCAGCAGTTCCGGGACCAACTATGGCTACACCTTC.

V gene TRBV23-1 combines with J gene TRBJ1-5, with a possible D match to TRBD1 (6 bases). TRBV23-1 is given ORF status, its function remaining uncertain. The CDR3 runs 14 residues. Trimming removed 5 bases from V and 6 bases from J, with 14 bases in between. CDR3 loop: CASSSGAPSQPQHF. As DNA, the CDR3 is TGCGCCAGCAGTTCAGGGGCCCCGAGTCAGCCCCAGCATTTT.